The 24 T cell receptor beta chains reported below all come from one sample, sequenced in a study of T cell responses to AZD1222 COVID-19 vaccine (dated by TCRdb to the early 2020s). The receptor library was made with the immunoSEQ multiplex PCR assay. The table comes from immuneACCESS by way of TCRdb, which keeps in-frame sequences with V and J called. Part of the clones is missing from these tables; in studies checked, under half for an unresolved V gene and the rest for unknown reasons. This sample is represented by roughly 140,000 clones; about 93% of them were singletons. Approximately 5.3% of the sample is taken by the ten largest. The time point tag for this specimen amounts to: baseline before first vaccination. The material sequenced was peripheral blood, taken on day 0 of AZD1222 vaccination. These receptors were taken from an adult in good health.

The chain has TRBV6-5 and TRBJ1-3; 7 bases align to TRBD1. V was clipped by 4 bases and J by 0 bases; unmatched bases: 6. Germline V gives CDR1 MNHEY, CDR2 SVGAGI. The CDR3 is 16 residues long. Here the CDR3 reads CASSFDRDPSGNTIYF. In nucleotides, the CDR3 is TGTGCCAGCAGTTTCGACAGGGACCCCTCTGGAAACACCATATATTTT.

This clone was seen just once. V gene TRBV10-3 combines with J gene TRBJ1-5, with a possible D match to TRBD1 (5 bases). Germline lookup yields CDR1 ENHRY and CDR2 SYGVKD. The CDR3 length is 13 residues. Between the trimmed V and J ends, which lost 8 bases and 4 bases, there was a span of 12 bases. In nucleotides, the CDR3 is TGTGCCATCGGGACTTACCATAATCAGCCCCAGCATTTT. Translated, it gives CAIGTYHNQPQHF.

This clone was counted once. The rearrangement uses TRBV6-2 or TRBV6-3 and TRBJ2-2; no clear D. V was trimmed by 5 bases and J by 5 bases, leaving 6 bases between them. This CDR3 is 12 amino acids long. Germline lookup yields CDR1 MNHEY and CDR2 SVGEGT. The CDR3 sequence: CASSAGTGELFF. The CDR3 nucleotides read TGTGCCAGCAGTGCTGGGACCGGGGAGCTGTTTTTT.

The CDR3 DNA follows: TGTGCCATCAGGGGATTGGGAGCCACCGGGGAGCTGTTTTTT. Amino acid sequence: CAIRGLGATGELFF. The chain is built from TRBV10-3 and TRBJ2-2, with D perhaps TRBD2 (5 bases). Per germline, CDR1 ENHRY and CDR2 SYGVKD. Between the trimmed V and J ends, which lost 6 bases and 4 bases, there was a span of 12 bases. This CDR3 has 14 amino acids.

The gene calls are TRBV11-2 and TRBJ1-3; D not resolved. This CDR3 comprises 17 residues. V was clipped by 2 bases and J by 0 bases, with 14 bases between them. Germline CDR1 is SGHAT and CDR2 is FQNNGV. The CDR3 nucleotides are TGTGCCAGCAGCTTACCGTCGTTCTCGAGCTCTGGAAACACCATATATTTT. Translation: CASSLPSFSSSGNTIYF.

The V gene is TRBV5-1, the J gene TRBJ2-7; 12 positions match TRBD2. The CDR3 runs 17 residues. Germline CDR1 SGHRS, CDR2 YFSETQ. The J segment lost 4 bases and the V segment lost 2 bases, leaving 10 bases of the junction unmatched. CDR3 in DNA: TGCGCCAGCAGCTTAAACCTCGGACTAGCGGGGTTGTACGAGCAGTACTTC. Protein: CASSLNLGLAGLYEQYF.

This chain joins TRBV10-3 and TRBJ1-5; possibly TRBD1 for D (5 bases). This CDR3 has 13 residues. CDR1 is ENHRY, CDR2 SYGVKD, per germline. V lost 10 bases and J 4 bases, leaving 14 bases between the germline ends. DNA for the CDR3: TGTGCCACCAGGGCTCCAGATAATCAGCCCCAGCATTTT. The encoded protein is CATRAPDNQPQHF.

This chain uses TRBV7-9 with TRBJ1-2; 7 bases are a match to TRBD1. The trim removed 6 bases at V and 2 bases at J, leaving 6 bases unmatched. CDR1 and CDR2 (germline): SEHNR, FQNEAQ (reference sequence). The length of the CDR3 is 14 residues. This chain's CDR3 is CASRSDRSNYGYTF. The CDR3 nucleotides are TGTGCCAGCAGATCGGACAGGAGCAACTATGGCTACACCTTC.

The CDR3 region has the DNA TGTGCCAGCAGCCAACGGAGACCCTCTGGAAACACCATATATTTT. As protein: CASSQRRPSGNTIYF. V usage is TRBV3-1 (or the pseudogene TRBV3-2) and J usage is TRBJ1-3; D remains unclear. CDR1 LGHDT and CDR2 YNNKEL come from the germline V gene (reference sequence). Trimming removed 2 bases from V and 0 bases from J, with 8 bases in between. The CDR3 has 15 amino acids.

CDR3 sequence (DNA): TGTGCCAGCAGTGAAGATCGTAGGGACAGGGCGGTAGGACAGTTCTTC. Translated: CASSEDRRDRAVGQFF. The rearrangement links TRBV6-1 to TRBJ2-1; TRBD1 aligns across 9 bases. Losses at the gene ends were 1 base for V and 13 bases for J; bases not matched to a gene: 14. The CDR3 is made up of 16 amino acids. Germline CDR1 is MNHNS and CDR2 is SASEGT.

The DNA of the CDR3 is TGCGCCAGCAGCCAAGTACTTGAGGTTACCTACGAGCAGTACTTC. Its protein is CASSQVLEVTYEQYF. The chain combines TRBV4-3 with TRBJ2-7, with D unclear. CDR3 size: 15 residues. Germline V lookup: CDR1 LGHNA, CDR2 YSLEER. V lost 1 base, J lost 2 bases, and 12 bases lay in between.

V gene TRBV2 combines with J gene TRBJ2-2, with 11 bases matching TRBD2. CDR3 length: 15 amino acids. CDR1 and CDR2 (germline): SNHLY, FYNNEI. V was clipped by 6 bases and J by 7 bases; unmatched bases: 7. The chain's CDR3 is CASSVTSGKIGELFF. The CDR3 coding sequence is TGTGCCAGCAGCGTGACTAGCGGGAAGATCGGGGAGCTGTTTTTT.

The J gene is TRBJ2-2, the V gene TRBV5-1; 10 positions agree with TRBD1. The CDR3 is 16 amino acids. The junction had 6 bases not matched to a gene; V was cut back by 3 bases and J by 4 bases. Per germline, CDR1 SGHRS and CDR2 YFSETQ. This CDR3 reads CASSSLRTGGTGELFF. CDR3 DNA: TGCGCCAGCAGCTCTTTAAGGACAGGGGGCACCGGGGAGCTGTTTTTT.

This sequence joins TRBV5-6 and TRBJ2-7, with 11 bases lining up with TRBD1. CDR1 is SGHDT, CDR2 YYEEEE, per germline. CDR3 size: 15 residues. V lost 4 bases and J lost 5; bases outside the gene matches: 8. The CDR3 spells CASSRRRTGGHEQYF. In nucleotides, the CDR3 is TGTGCCAGCAGCCGTAGGAGGACAGGGGGCCACGAGCAGTACTTC.

The chain links TRBV2 to TRBJ2-7; 10 nucleotides align to TRBD1. Germline V lookup: CDR1 SNHLY, CDR2 FYNNEI. V dropped 6 bases and J dropped 3; count of bases not matched to a gene: 2. The CDR3 length is 13 residues. The CDR3 here is CASRGDRGYEQYF. CDR3 DNA: TGTGCCAGCAGGGGGGACAGGGGCTACGAGCAGTACTTC.

The chain employs TRBV14 and TRBJ2-2; 8 bases are a match to TRBD1. This CDR3 comprises 17 residues. J gave up 1 base and V 4 bases, and 8 bases lay outside the gene matches. Germline CDR1 is SGHDN and CDR2 is FVKESK. The CDR3 loop reads CASSPKGTGLNTGELFF. In DNA form, the CDR3 reads TGTGCCAGCAGCCCCAAAGGGACAGGCTTGAACACCGGGGAGCTGTTTTTT.

The chain links TRBV28 to TRBJ1-1; D unclear. The V gene's germline CDR1 is MDHEN and CDR2 SYDVKM. The length of the CDR3 is 13 residues. V shed 3 bases and J shed 0 bases, with 5 bases lying between them. CDR3 bases: TGTGCCAGCAGTTTCGCACTGAACACTGAAGCTTTCTTT. Its translation: CASSFALNTEAFF. The whole variable domain, remainder taken from reference TRBV28 and TRBJ1-1, is DVKVTQSSRYLVKRTGEKVFLECVQDMDHENMFWYRQDPGLGLRLIYFSYDVKMKEKGDIPEGYSVSREKKERFSLILESASTNQTSMYLCASSFALNTEAFFGQGTRLTVV.

V is TRBV12-1 and J is TRBJ1-5. TRBV12-1 is recorded as a pseudogene. The CDR3 consists of 14 residues. CDR3 sequence: CASSFLGGNQPQHF. In DNA form, the CDR3 reads TGTGCCAGCAGCTTCCTTGGGGGGAATCAGCCCCAGCATTTT.

This sequence joins TRBV10-2 and TRBJ1-1; the D gene is possibly TRBD1 (5 bases). Germline CDR1 WSHSY, CDR2 SAAADI. Trimming pared 6 bases from V and 0 bases from J, leaving 8 bases between. The CDR3 contains 13 residues. The CDR3 sequence: CASRDRMNTEAFF. CDR3 DNA: TGCGCCAGCAGAGACAGAATGAACACTGAAGCTTTCTTT.

The chain combines TRBV7-2 with TRBJ2-7; a weak D match, TRBD2 (6 bases). This CDR3 contains 17 residues. Per germline, CDR1 SGHTA and CDR2 FQGNSA. V was shortened by 0 bases and J by 2 bases, with 17 bases between the two germline ends. The chain's CDR3 is CASSLAQFSAGPYEQYF. The CDR3 nucleotides are TGTGCCAGCAGCTTAGCGCAGTTCTCAGCGGGTCCCTACGAGCAGTACTTC.

The J gene is TRBJ1-1, the V gene TRBV18; TRBD1 matches at 8 bases. The CDR3 is 16 residues long. J was trimmed by 0 bases and V by 4 bases; bases with no gene match: 7. Germline CDR1 reads KGHSH; CDR2 reads LQKENI. CDR3 sequence: CASSHGTGVLNTEAFF. The DNA of the CDR3 is TGTGCCAGCTCACACGGGACAGGAGTATTGAACACTGAAGCTTTCTTT.

This clone showed up just a few times. The gene calls are TRBV10-3 and TRBJ2-2; D possibly corresponds to TRBD2 (6 bases). CDR3 length: 15 residues. Trimming cost V 6 bases and J 4 bases, with 15 bases left between them. Germline CDR1 ENHRY, CDR2 SYGVKD. The chain's CDR3 is CAIRGRQTSTGELFF. The CDR3 coding sequence is TGTGCCATCAGAGGACGGCAGACTAGCACCGGGGAGCTGTTTTTT.

The table lists this clone with a count of one. The chain recombines TRBV29-1 with TRBJ1-1, with a tentative D call TRBD1 (6 bases). Germline V lookup: CDR1 SQVTM, CDR2 ANQGSEA. The V gene lost 5 bases and the J gene lost 8 bases, with 18 bases spanning the gap. This CDR3 has 13 residues. CDR3 coding DNA: TGCAGCGTTTCTCATACCGACAGGAGCGAAGCTTTCTTT. Translated: CSVSHTDRSEAFF.

This chain joins TRBV6-2 or TRBV6-3 and TRBJ2-3; maybe TRBD1 (5 bases). Germline loops: CDR1 MNHEY, CDR2 SVGEGT. Trimming left V 0 bases short and J 11 bases short, with 12 bases between. There are 13 residues in the CDR3. The CDR3 nucleotides read TGTGCCAGCAGTTACTCGATCAGGGCTTTGCAGTATTTT. This encodes CASSYSIRALQYF.